Sequencing of this T cell receptor (beta chain) was carried out in a study of T cell responses to AZD1222 COVID-19 vaccine. Details on this clone: No antigen is known for it.

Germline V gene data show CDR1 as MGHRA and CDR2 as YSYEKL. This CDR3 has 16 amino acids. Trimming stripped 0 bases from V and 2 bases from J, with 13 bases between. Study-level findings and limits: Spike-specific TCR depth and breadth grew after two AZD1222 doses. Just a handful of AZD1222 recipients tested seropositive at baseline.

Repertoires were generated with immunoSEQ multiplex PCR, while TCRdb's copy carries only in-frame clones and drops some. The sample records roughly 170,000 clones, 88% being singletons. Sequenced here: peripheral blood, sampled on day 0 of AZD1222 vaccination. V usage is TRBV4-1 and J usage is TRBJ1-2; unclear D gene. The origin of this receptor is an adult in good health. The CDR3 region is CASSQDQDGGNYGYTF. In DNA, the CDR3 is TGCGCCAGCAGCCAAGATCAGGACGGTGGAAACTATGGCTACACCTTC.